The T cell receptor beta chain described here comes from a study of regulatory T cells in long-lasting Graves disease. This CDR3 comprises 15 residues. The V end lost 5 bases, the J end lost 6 bases, and 17 bases lay between the germline ends. CDR1 SEHNR and CDR2 FQNEAQ come from the germline V gene (reference sequence). As to time point: newly diagnosed GD, antithyroid drugs for less than 3 months. RNA extracted from PBMCs served as the sequencing template. Peripheral blood, 7.5 to 9 milliliters of it, was drawn into EDTA tubes. To make TCR beta libraries, researchers used iRepertoire HTBI primers and Arm-PCR of CDR3 regions. TCRdb re-derived calls from the multiplex PCR reads in MiXCR, one entry per CDR3 protein. Of more than 450,000 distinct CDR3 sequences listed, around 15% are singletons. The same data also contributed to another study, on T cells in Graves' hyperthyroidism and ophthalmopathy. That paper adds: First-round RT-PCR targeting the TCR CDR3 was performed with the HTBI primer set. Blood also carried most thyroid clonotypes expanded above 0.001.

Sample: peripheral blood mononuclear cells (PBMCs), taken at new diagnosis, from a patient treated with antithyroid drugs. V usage is TRBV7-9 and J usage is TRBJ1-5; tentative D call: TRBD1 (5 bases). The origin of this receptor is a man aged 35 to 55 with Graves disease. CDR3 sequence: CASSTGTPAGQPQHF. The CDR3 bases are TGTGCCAGCAGCACCGGGACTCCGGCGGGTCAGCCCCAGCATTTT.